This T cell receptor beta chain appears in the sequencing data of a study of shared clonotypes between healthy human individuals. Germline loops: CDR1 SGHVS, CDR2 FQNEAQ. V was trimmed by 8 bases and J by 3 bases, leaving 15 bases between them. The CDR3 extends over 14 amino acids. Assay execution took place at the deep level. The table came from immunoSEQ multiplex PCR; TCRdb's copy has only in-frame clones and leaves some out. The data show approximately 2.5 million clones, with more than 90% seen just once and over 0.12% held by the top ten. Details on this clone: Its target is not known.

Study-wide findings and caveats: Donors were few, which limited the genetic and exposure-history diversity represented.

The J gene is TRBJ2-3, the V gene TRBV7-8; D remains ambiguous. The sequenced material came from naive CD4+ T cells sorted from blood. Documented subset: CD45RA+ positively selected. This receptor was obtained from a man aged 18-30 years in good health. The CDR3 region has the DNA TGTGCCAGCGCTAAGGCCCTGGGAACAGATACGCAGTATTTT. Translating it yields CASAKALGTDTQYF. Using reference TRBV7-8 and TRBJ2-3 for the parts outside the CDR3, the full variable domain is GAGVSQSPRYKVAKRGQDVALRCDPISGHVSLFWYQQALGQGPEFLTYFQNEAQLDKSGLPSDRFFAERPEGSVSTLKIQRTQQEDSAVYLCASAKALGTDTQYFGPGTRLTVL.